This T cell receptor (beta chain) was identified during a study of T cells in Graves' hyperthyroidism and ophthalmopathy. V gave up 3 bases and J gave up 4 bases, with 10 bases separating them. Germline CDR1 reads DFQATT; CDR2 reads SNEGSKA (reference sequence). The CDR3 is made up of 13 amino acids. The hyperthyroidism was newly diagnosed and had lasted under 2 months; the patients were aged 18 to 65. TCR beta CDR3 sequences were amplified from RNA transcripts. HTBI primers were used for first-round RT-PCR of the TCR CDR3. In TCRdb, the multiplex PCR reads were re-called with MiXCR into one record per CDR3 protein. Here the sample spans about 320,000 distinct CDR3 sequences, approximately 17% being singletons. General observations from the study: Expanded thyroid clonotypes (above 0.001) were mostly also found in blood.

Regarding this clonotype: What it binds is not known.

Material for sequencing was blood. This receptor was taken from a man aged 30-40 years with Graves' hyperthyroidism. The gene calls are TRBV20-1 and TRBJ1-5; tentatively, D is TRBD1 (5 bases). CDR3: CSASEGINQPQHF. The CDR3 region has the DNA TGCAGTGCTAGTGAGGGGATAAATCAGCCCCAGCATTTT.